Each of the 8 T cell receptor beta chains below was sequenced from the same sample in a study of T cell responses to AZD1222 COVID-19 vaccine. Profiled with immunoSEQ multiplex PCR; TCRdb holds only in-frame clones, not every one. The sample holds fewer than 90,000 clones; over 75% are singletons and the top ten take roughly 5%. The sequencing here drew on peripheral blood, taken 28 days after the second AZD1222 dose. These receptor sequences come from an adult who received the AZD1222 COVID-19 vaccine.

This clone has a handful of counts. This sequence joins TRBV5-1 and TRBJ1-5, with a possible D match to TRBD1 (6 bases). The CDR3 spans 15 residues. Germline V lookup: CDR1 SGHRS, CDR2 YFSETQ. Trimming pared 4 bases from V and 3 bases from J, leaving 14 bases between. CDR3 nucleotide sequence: TGCGCCAGCAGCGAGACAGGTCGGGACAATCAGCCCCAGCATTTT. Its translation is CASSETGRDNQPQHF.

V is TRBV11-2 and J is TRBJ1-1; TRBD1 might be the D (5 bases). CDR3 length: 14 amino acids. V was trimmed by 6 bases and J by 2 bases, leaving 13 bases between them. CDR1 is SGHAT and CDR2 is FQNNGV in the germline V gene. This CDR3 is CASRRGGINTEAFF. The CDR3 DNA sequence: TGTGCCAGCAGGCGCGGGGGGATCAACACTGAAGCTTTCTTT.

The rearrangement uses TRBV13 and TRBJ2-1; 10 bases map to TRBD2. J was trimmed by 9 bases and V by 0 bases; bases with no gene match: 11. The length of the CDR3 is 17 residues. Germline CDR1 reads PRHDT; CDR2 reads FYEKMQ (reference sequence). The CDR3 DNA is TGTGCCAGCAGCTTAGGCTCCTCCCAGCGGGGGGGACTTGAGCAGTTCTTC. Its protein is CASSLGSSQRGGLEQFF.

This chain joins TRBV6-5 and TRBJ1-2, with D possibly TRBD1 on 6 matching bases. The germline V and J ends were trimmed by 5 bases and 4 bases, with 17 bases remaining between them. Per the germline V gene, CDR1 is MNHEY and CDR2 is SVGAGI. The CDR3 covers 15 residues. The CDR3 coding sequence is TGTGCCAGCAGTCGAGGGGGGCAGGGTATCTATGGCTACACCTTC. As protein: CASSRGGQGIYGYTF.

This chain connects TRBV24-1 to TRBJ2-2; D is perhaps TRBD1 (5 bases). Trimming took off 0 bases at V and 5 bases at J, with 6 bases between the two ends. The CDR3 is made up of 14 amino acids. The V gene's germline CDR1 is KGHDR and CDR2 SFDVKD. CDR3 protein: CATSDLAGTGELFF. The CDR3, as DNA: TGTGCCACCAGTGATTTGGCAGGGACCGGGGAGCTGTTTTTT.

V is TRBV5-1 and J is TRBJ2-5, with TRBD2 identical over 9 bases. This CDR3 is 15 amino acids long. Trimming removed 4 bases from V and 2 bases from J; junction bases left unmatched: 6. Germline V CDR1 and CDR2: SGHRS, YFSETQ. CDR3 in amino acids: CASSPFLAGQETQYF. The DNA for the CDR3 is TGCGCCAGCAGCCCCTTCCTAGCGGGGCAAGAGACCCAGTACTTC.

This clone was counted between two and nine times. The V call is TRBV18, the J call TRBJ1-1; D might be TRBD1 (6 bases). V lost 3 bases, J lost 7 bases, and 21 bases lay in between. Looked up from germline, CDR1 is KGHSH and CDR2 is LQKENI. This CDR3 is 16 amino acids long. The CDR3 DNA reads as TGTGCCAGCTCACCCCGGACATTACAGGGCGGGGGTGAAGCTTTCTTT. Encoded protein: CASSPRTLQGGGEAFF.

The CDR3, as DNA: TGTGCCTGGAGTACAAACATAGGACAGGCCTATGGCTACACCTTC. This codes for CAWSTNIGQAYGYTF. The rearrangement links TRBV30 to TRBJ1-2; 7 bases are shared with TRBD1. The CDR3 extends over 15 amino acids. The J segment lost 4 bases and the V segment lost 2 bases, leaving 10 bases of the junction unmatched. Germline CDR1 and CDR2: GTSNPN and SVGIG (reference sequence).